These 21 T cell receptor beta chains share one sample of origin, sequenced in a study of T cell responses to AZD1222 COVID-19 vaccine. Sequencing used immunoSEQ multiplex PCR; TCRdb keeps in-frame clones, though not all of them. This table holds 90,000 to 120,000 clones, about 90% found once. The specimen comprised peripheral blood, sampled on day 0 of AZD1222 vaccination. These receptor sequences come from an adult in good health.

This clone appeared once. The V call is TRBV4-1, the J call TRBJ2-2; 12 nucleotides agree with TRBD2. V shed 3 bases and J 11 bases; nucleotides not matched to a gene: 7. The CDR3 runs to 15 residues. Germline lookup yields CDR1 MGHRA and CDR2 YSYEKL. CDR3 sequence: CASSHLAGGPGELFF. The DNA for the CDR3 is TGCGCCAGCAGCCACCTAGCGGGAGGGCCGGGAGAGCTGTTTTTT.

This clone was seen a handful of times. The rearrangement joins TRBV4-2 to TRBJ2-5; D is possibly TRBD2 (7 bases). V lost 1 base to trimming and J lost 3 bases, with 12 bases between them. Per germline, CDR1 LGHNA and CDR2 YNFKEQ. The CDR3 length is 15 residues. CDR3 bases: TGTGCCAGCAGCCAAGCAAGGGGGGGGGAAGAGACCCAGTACTTC. Amino acid sequence: CASSQARGGEETQYF.

The chain recombines TRBV24-1 with TRBJ2-5, with 14 bases lining up with TRBD2. This CDR3 has 19 residues. CDR1 is KGHDR, CDR2 SFDVKD, per germline. With 1 base clipped from V and 9 bases from J, the junction kept 15 bases outside the gene matches. The CDR3 bases are TGTGCCACCAGTGATTTTCGGGGACTAGCGGGAGACCCACAAGAATCCCAGTACTTC. It yields the protein CATSDFRGLAGDPQESQYF.

V is TRBV11-2 and J is TRBJ2-3, with 7 bases lining up with TRBD2. The V segment lost 2 bases and the J segment 0 bases; nucleotides outside the gene matches: 2. The germline gives CDR1 SGHAT, CDR2 FQNNGV. CDR3 length: 15 amino acids. The CDR3 loop is CASSLSGTSTDTQYF. The CDR3 region has the DNA TGTGCCAGCAGCTTAAGCGGGACTAGCACAGATACGCAGTATTTT.

The rearrangement uses TRBV19 and TRBJ1-5; no clear D gene. V was pared by 2 bases and J by 2 bases, with 7 bases between. CDR1 is LNHDA and CDR2 is SQIVND in the germline V gene (reference sequence). The CDR3 runs to 14 residues. CDR3 region: CASSIYNRNQPQHF. As DNA, the CDR3 is TGTGCCAGTAGTATATATAATCGCAATCAGCCCCAGCATTTT.

This clone occurred a few times. This sequence joins TRBV7-8 and TRBJ2-7, with TRBD2 matching 13 bases. This CDR3 spans 16 amino acids. V shed 5 bases and J 3 bases; nucleotides not matched to a gene: 7. Germline V gene lookup returns CDR1 SGHVS and CDR2 FQNEAQ. CDR3: CASSPVRLAGGYEQYF. In DNA form, the CDR3 reads TGTGCCAGCAGCCCAGTTCGACTAGCGGGGGGCTACGAGCAGTACTTC.

The chain employs TRBV7-9 and TRBJ2-7; 8 positions match TRBD2. The CDR3 spans 19 residues. V was pared by 5 bases and J by 1 base, with 19 bases of the junction left unmatched. In germline, CDR1 is SEHNR, CDR2 FQNEAQ (reference sequence). CDR3 nucleotides: TGTGCCAGCAGCCCCACGATTAGCGGGAAGAGTTATATTTCCTACGAGCAGTACTTC. Translating gives CASSPTISGKSYISYEQYF.

The chain couples TRBV7-8 to TRBJ2-7; 12 bases line up with TRBD2. The CDR3 runs to 14 residues. The trim removed 5 bases at V and 6 bases at J, leaving 5 bases unmatched. Germline CDR1 SGHVS, CDR2 FQNEAQ. CDR3 nucleotide sequence: TGTGCCAGCAGCCAGGGACTAGCGGGTCCCGAGCAGTACTTC. Translating gives CASSQGLAGPEQYF.

The V and J genes are TRBV27 and TRBJ2-7; TRBD2 matches at 16 bases. The germline V gene encodes CDR1 MNHEY and CDR2 SMNVEV (reference sequence). The CDR3 length is 20 residues. Trimming cost V 6 bases and J 3 bases; bases outside gene matches: 17. In DNA, the CDR3 is TGTGCCAGCAGCTGGGGAAAGGGACTAGCGGGAGGGCGGATCCTCTACGAGCAGTACTTC. Translated, it gives CASSWGKGLAGGRILYEQYF.

V usage is TRBV6-5 and J usage is TRBJ2-5, with D maybe TRBD2 (5 bases). V lost 2 bases and J lost 5, with 12 bases in between. Germline-derived CDR1 and CDR2 are MNHEY and SVGAGI. CDR3 length equals 14 residues. The CDR3 is CASSYSPSPETQYF. The CDR3 region has the DNA TGTGCCAGCAGTTACAGTCCTAGCCCGGAGACCCAGTACTTC.

In this sample, this clone turned up a few times. The chain has TRBV27 and TRBJ1-2; maybe TRBD1 (6 bases). Germline CDR1 is MNHEY and CDR2 is SMNVEV (reference sequence). V lost 3 bases, J lost 6 bases, and 23 bases lay in between. This CDR3 contains 17 residues. The CDR3 is CASSLLLGEGGRDGYTF. As DNA, the CDR3 is TGTGCCAGCAGTTTGCTTTTAGGTGAAGGGGGGCGTGATGGCTACACCTTC.

J is TRBJ1-4 and V is TRBV15; D remains unclear. The CDR3 spans 16 residues. Germline V gene sequence: CDR1 LNHNV, CDR2 YYDKDF (reference sequence). V lost 3 bases and J 0 bases, leaving 11 bases between the germline ends. This CDR3 is CATSRLFTATNEKLFF. The DNA for the CDR3 is TGTGCCACCAGCAGGTTATTCACTGCAACTAATGAAAAACTGTTTTTT. Filled out from reference TRBV15 and TRBJ1-4, the complete variable domain reads DAMVIQNPRYQVTQFGKPVTLSCSQTLNHNVMYWYQQKSSQAPKLLFHYYDKDFNNEADTPDNFQSRRPNTSFCFLDIRSPGLGDTAMYLCATSRLFTATNEKLFFGSGTQLSVL.

CDR3 sequence (DNA): TGTGCCAGCAGCTTAGCAGGGAGAATTAACTATGGCTACACCTTC. This encodes CASSLAGRINYGYTF. This chain connects TRBV5-6 to TRBJ1-2, with a weak D call TRBD1 (5 bases). V was shortened by 2 bases and J by 1 base, with 12 bases between the two germline ends. The CDR3 covers 15 residues. CDR1 is SGHDT, CDR2 YYEEEE, per germline. Using reference TRBV5-6 and TRBJ1-2 for the parts outside the CDR3, the full variable domain is DAGVTQSPTHLIKTRGQQVTLRCSPKSGHDTVSWYQQALGQGPQFIFQYYEEEERQRGNFPDRFSGHQFPNYSSELNVNALLLGDSALYLCASSLAGRINYGYTFGSGTRLTVV.

V gene TRBV6-6 combines with J gene TRBJ1-4; D is unclear. V gave up 7 bases and J gave up 7 bases, with 13 bases separating them. Germline CDR1 reads MNHNY; CDR2 reads SVGAGI (reference sequence). CDR3 length: 13 amino acids. The CDR3 DNA reads as TGTGCCAGCACTCCCCCTGGGCGTGAAAAACTGTTTTTT. Encoded protein: CASTPPGREKLFF.

This clone was counted between two and nine times. The chain couples TRBV9 to TRBJ2-2; maybe TRBD1 (5 bases). CDR3 length: 17 residues. V lost 0 bases and J 0 bases, leaving 12 bases between the germline ends. Per the germline V gene, CDR1 is SGDLS and CDR2 is YYNGEE. The DNA for the CDR3 is TGTGCCAGCAGCGTAGCGTTAACAGGAGCGAACACCGGGGAGCTGTTTTTT. It specifies CASSVALTGANTGELFF.

The V and J genes are TRBV7-9 and TRBJ2-3; TRBD2 matches at 9 bases. This CDR3 has 15 residues. In germline, CDR1 is SEHNR, CDR2 FQNEAQ (reference sequence). The V gene end was trimmed by 6 bases and the J gene end by 2 bases; junction bases not matched to a gene: 6. CDR3 protein: CASRRRTSDTDTQYF. The CDR3 DNA is TGTGCCAGCAGACGCAGGACTAGCGACACAGATACGCAGTATTTT.

The chain has TRBV18 and TRBJ1-1; maybe TRBD1 (5 bases). The CDR3 loop spans 14 amino acids. The V and J ends lost 3 bases and 1 base respectively, with 9 bases between them. Germline V gene data show CDR1 as KGHSH and CDR2 as LQKENI. In nucleotides, the CDR3 is TGTGCCAGCTCACCGGGGCTGGGGAACACTGAAGCTTTCTTT. This translates into CASSPGLGNTEAFF.

This chain joins TRBV28 and TRBJ2-7; tentatively, D is TRBD1 or TRBD2 (5 bases each). The CDR3 runs to 15 residues. The germline V and J ends were trimmed by 4 bases and 7 bases, with 20 bases remaining between them. CDR1 is MDHEN, CDR2 SYDVKM, per germline. CDR3 residues: CASSSNRNPRREQYF. CDR3 nucleotide sequence: TGTGCCAGCAGTTCCAACAGGAACCCAAGGAGGGAGCAGTACTTC.

This chain connects TRBV10-1 to TRBJ1-2; 7 nucleotides align to TRBD1. The length of the CDR3 is 16 residues. The germline V gene has CDR1 WNHNN and CDR2 SYGVQD (reference sequence). With V trimmed by 5 bases and J by 6 bases, 15 bases remained unmatched. CDR3 sequence (DNA): TGCGCCAGCAGTAGCACGGCAGGGGGTTTCGAGCATGGCTACACCTTC. It yields the protein CASSSTAGGFEHGYTF.

This clone was counted between two and nine times. V usage is TRBV7-9 and J usage is TRBJ1-2; TRBD1 matches at 7 bases. The CDR3 covers 15 residues. V gave up 4 bases and J gave up 5 bases; unmatched junction bases: 10. Germline V lookup: CDR1 SEHNR, CDR2 FQNEAQ (reference sequence). The CDR3 sequence is CASSSLLTGMYGYTF. In DNA form, the CDR3 reads TGTGCCAGCAGCTCCCTACTGACAGGGATGTATGGCTACACCTTC.

The V call is TRBV7-9, the J call TRBJ1-2, with D possibly matching TRBD1 (5 bases). V lost 5 bases and J 3 bases, leaving 16 bases between the germline ends. The germline CDR1 and CDR2 sequences are SEHNR and FQNEAQ (reference sequence). The length of the CDR3 is 15 residues. The CDR3 nucleotides are TGTGCCAGCAGCCGCGATTTTGGCAGGGACTATGGCTACACCTTC. Amino acid sequence: CASSRDFGRDYGYTF.